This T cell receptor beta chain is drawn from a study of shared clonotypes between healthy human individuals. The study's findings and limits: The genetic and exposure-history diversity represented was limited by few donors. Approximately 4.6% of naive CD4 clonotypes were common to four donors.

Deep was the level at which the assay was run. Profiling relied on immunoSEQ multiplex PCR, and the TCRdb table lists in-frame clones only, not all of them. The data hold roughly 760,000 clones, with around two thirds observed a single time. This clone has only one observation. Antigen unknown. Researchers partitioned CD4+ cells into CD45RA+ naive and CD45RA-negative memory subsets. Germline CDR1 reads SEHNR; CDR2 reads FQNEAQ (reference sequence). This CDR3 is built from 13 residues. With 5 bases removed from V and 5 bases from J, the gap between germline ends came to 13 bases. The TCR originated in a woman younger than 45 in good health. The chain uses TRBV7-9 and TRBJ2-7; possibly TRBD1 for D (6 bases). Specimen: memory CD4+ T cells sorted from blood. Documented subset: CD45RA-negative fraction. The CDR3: CASSLRTAHEQYF. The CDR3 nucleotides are TGTGCCAGCAGCCTCAGGACAGCTCACGAGCAGTACTTC.